This is a list of T cell receptor beta chains from one sample in a study of prognosis after radiotherapy for stage I lung cancer. TCRdb reanalysed the multiplex PCR reads using MiXCR and keeps one entry per CDR3 protein. The sample comprises some 20,000 distinct CDR3 sequences, 55% of which are singletons, and 25% to 30% rests with the top ten. Sample: PBMCs, taken before or after stereotactic body radiation therapy (not recorded which). The source of these receptors is a donor aged 50 or older with non-small cell lung cancer. Both conserved end residues are part of each CDR3. Each record gives: V gene, clone size, J gene, D gene, CDR3 protein, CDR3 DNA. D genes are given only for firm matches. Rows may omit the clone size; those that give it use once, few, many or a size class.

V: TRBV7-2; size: once; J: TRBJ2-7; D: NA; CDR3: CASSSIFGPAYEQYF; DNA: TGTGCCAGCAGCTCCATCTTTGGCCCTGCCTACGAGCAGTACTTC
V: TRBV12-3/TRBV12-4; size: NA; J: TRBJ2-1; D: NA; CDR3: CASSLVNEQFF; DNA: TGTGCCAGCAGTTTAGTTAATGAGCAGTTCTTC
V: TRBV6-1; size: NA; J: TRBJ2-1; D: TRBD2; CDR3: CASSELIIGLAGSRRGRGEQFF; DNA: TGTGCCAGCAGTGAACTAATCATAGGCCTAGCGGGGTCCAGAAGAGGGCGAGGCGAGCAGTTCTTC
V: TRBV7-9; size: NA; J: TRBJ2-7; D: NA; CDR3: CASSIGTTYEQYF; DNA: TGTGCCAGTAGTATTGGGACAACCTACGAGCAGTACTTC
V: TRBV7-2; size: NA; J: TRBJ2-1; D: TRBD2; CDR3: CASTTPAGTSVGLDNEQFF; DNA: TGTGCCAGCACCACACCCGCCGGGACTAGCGTGGGGTTGGATAATGAGCAGTTCTTC
V: TRBV29-1; size: medium-sized; J: TRBJ2-7; D: NA; CDR3: CSVEGGLNEQYF; DNA: TGCAGCGTTGAAGGGGGACTTAACGAGCAGTACTTC
V: TRBV5-1; size: NA; J: TRBJ2-7; D: TRBD2; CDR3: CASSFGLAVHWGYEQYF; DNA: TGCGCCAGCAGCTTTGGACTAGCGGTCCACTGGGGCTACGAGCAGTACTTC
V: TRBV20-1; size: NA; J: TRBJ2-7; D: TRBD2; CDR3: CSASMGLAVGAYEHYF; DNA: TGCAGTGCTAGCATGGGACTAGCGGTAGGTGCCTACGAGCATTACTTC
V: TRBV6-1; size: NA; J: TRBJ1-5; D: NA; CDR3: CASSEEVFHPQHF; DNA: TGTGCCAGCAGTGAAGAGGTTTTTCATCCCCAGCATTTT
V: TRBV10-3; size: many; J: TRBJ1-1; D: TRBD1; CDR3: CAIKTGRIDEAFF; DNA: TGTGCCATCAAGACAGGGCGGATTGATGAAGCTTTCTTT
V: TRBV7-3; size: NA; J: TRBJ2-3; D: TRBD2; CDR3: CASSASSGRSTDTQYF; DNA: TGTGCCAGCAGCGCCTCTAGCGGGAGGAGCACAGATACGCAGTATTTT
V: TRBV6-2/TRBV6-3; size: once; J: TRBJ2-7; D: TRBD1; CDR3: CASRETGAYEQYF; DNA: TGTGCCAGCAGGGAGACAGGGGCCTACGAGCAGTACTTC
V: TRBV6-2/TRBV6-3; size: NA; J: TRBJ1-2; D: NA; CDR3: CASIGGGQLFGYTF; DNA: TGTGCCAGCATAGGGGGTGGGCAGCTCTTTGGCTACACCTTC
V: TRBV11-3; size: NA; J: TRBJ2-5; D: TRBD1; CDR3: CASSFWDSQETQYF; DNA: TGTGCCAGCAGCTTCTGGGACAGCCAAGAGACCCAGTACTTC
V: TRBV7-8; size: medium-sized; J: TRBJ2-3; D: NA; CDR3: CASSLVSGARTDTQYF; DNA: TGTGCCAGCAGCTTAGTTTCAGGGGCGAGGACAGATACGCAGTATTTT
V: TRBV7-9; size: NA; J: TRBJ2-1; D: NA; CDR3: CASSIDGNLYNEQFF; DNA: TGTGCCAGTAGTATAGACGGGAATTTGTACAATGAGCAGTTCTTC